This note documents a single T cell receptor beta chain sequence. Its antigen is not known. This sample is drawn from a study of OX40 agonist ivuxolimab in advanced cancers. Whole-study findings and limits: Several nonresponders also turned out to have low normalized T-cell clonal expansion.

Here immunoSEQ multiplex PCR was the method, and the copy in TCRdb shows in-frame clones only, minus some. In the table there are 72,000 or so clones, about four fifths of which are singletons. Trimming took off 0 bases at V and 4 bases at J, with 13 bases between the two ends. The CDR3 length is 15 residues. Germline CDR1 is SGHRS and CDR2 is YFSETQ. This clonotype was obtained from an adult with an advanced solid tumor such as melanoma, head and neck, liver or kidney cancer. The chain recombines TRBV5-1 with TRBJ1-1, with D possibly matching TRBD1 (5 bases). The input for sequencing was CD4+ or CD8+ T cells sorted from blood, taken in a trial of the OX40 agonist ivuxolimab. This CDR3 reads CASSLALQGSTEAFF. CDR3 sequence (DNA): TGCGCCAGCAGCTTGGCTTTGCAGGGTTCCACTGAAGCTTTCTTT.